The 15 T cell receptor beta chains presented below share a single source sample, sequenced in a study of T cell repertoires in cytomegalovirus infection. No antigens are known for them. TCRdb passed the reads through MiXCR, listing each CDR3 protein once. The sample includes approximately 350,000 distinct CDR3 sequences, roughly 34% of them seen just once. Sequences were derived from cultured PBMCs, sampled from culture after CMV antigen stimulation. These receptors originate from a human donor in good health (CMV status not recorded). Some clones in this sample may be carry-over from other donors' samples.

This clonotype was seen just once. This chain uses TRBV10-3 with TRBJ1-1; weak D call: TRBD1 (6 bases). Germline assignment: CDR1 ENHRY and CDR2 SYGVKD. V was clipped by 7 bases and J by 4 bases, with 19 bases between them. The CDR3 consists of 15 residues. The CDR3 loop reads CAINSNRVKATEAFF. CDR3 DNA: TGTGCCATCAATAGTAACAGGGTGAAGGCCACTGAAGCTTTCTTT.

V gene TRBV2 combines with J gene TRBJ2-3; D is unclear. V gave up 6 bases and J gave up 1 base, with 11 bases separating them. The CDR3 sequence is 14 residues long. In germline, CDR1 is SNHLY, CDR2 FYNNEI. The CDR3 is CASSTFLGTDTQYF. The CDR3 DNA reads as TGTGCCAGCAGCACTTTTTTGGGCACAGATACGCAGTATTTT.

In this sample, this clonotype turned up many times. The CDR3 region has the DNA TGTGCCAGCAGCCCAAGCTACAATCAGCCCCAGCATTTT. Its protein product is CASSPSYNQPQHF. The rearrangement joins TRBV7-2 to TRBJ1-5, with no clear D. The CDR3 is 13 amino acids. Germline CDR1 SGHTA, CDR2 FQGNSA. V was clipped by 5 bases and J by 3 bases, with 8 bases between them.

In this sample, this clonotype turned up a few times. The chain is built from TRBV10-1 and TRBJ1-5, with 10 bases identical to TRBD1. Germline CDR1 is WNHNN and CDR2 is SYGVQD (reference sequence). After removal of 2 bases from V and 0 bases from J, the junction contained 13 bases not matched to a gene. This CDR3 comprises 20 residues. CDR3 coding DNA: TGCGCCAGCAGTGAGCATCGGACAGGGGGAAGTCTTTATAGCAATCAGCCCCAGCATTTT. Its protein product is CASSEHRTGGSLYSNQPQHF.

Turning to this clonotype: One junction end disagrees with the germline gene, perhaps due to a read error. The rearrangement joins TRBV7-2 to TRBJ1-1; D unresolved. The germline V gene has CDR1 SGHTA and CDR2 FQGNSA. The CDR3 runs 14 residues. The CDR3 reads CASSPQVGNAEAFF. The CDR3 nucleotides are TGTGCCAGCAGCCCCCAGGTAGGGAACGCTGAAGCTTTCTTT.

This chain connects TRBV4-3 to TRBJ2-1; the match to TRBD2 covers 8 bases. Germline-derived CDR1 and CDR2 are LGHNA and YSLEER. The CDR3 runs to 16 residues. Trimming cost V 0 bases and J 5 bases; bases outside gene matches: 6. The CDR3 spells CASSQDQLAENNEQFF. The DNA of the CDR3 is TGCGCCAGCAGCCAAGATCAACTAGCGGAGAACAATGAGCAGTTCTTC.

V usage is TRBV27 and J usage is TRBJ2-1; 11 nucleotides match TRBD2. Trimming at V came to 6 bases and at J to 4 bases, leaving 8 bases not matched to a gene. Germline values: CDR1 MNHEY, CDR2 SMNVEV (reference sequence). This CDR3 is 16 amino acids long. This CDR3 reads CASSTILAGGYNEQFF. CDR3 DNA: TGTGCCAGCAGCACAATTCTAGCGGGAGGTTACAATGAGCAGTTCTTC.

The sample holds a few counts of this clonotype. The chain joins TRBV19 to TRBJ2-1, with 13 bases fitting TRBD2. J lost 4 bases, V lost 4 bases, and 13 bases had no gene match. The CDR3 has 19 amino acids. Germline V gives CDR1 LNHDA, CDR2 SQIVND (reference sequence). CDR3 amino acids: CASSTPTSGTSGTYNEQFF. The CDR3 DNA reads TGTGCCAGTAGTACACCTACCTCCGGGACTAGCGGGACTTACAATGAGCAGTTCTTC.

This rearrangement joins TRBV7-3 to TRBJ2-2; tentatively, D is TRBD2 (6 bases). The V end was cut by 5 bases, the J end by 2 bases, with 9 bases between. Germline loops: CDR1 SGHTA, CDR2 FQGTGA. The CDR3 is 14 residues long. The CDR3 DNA is TGTGCCAGCAGCGCGGGACCAAACACCGGGGAGCTGTTTTTT. This codes for CASSAGPNTGELFF.

This clonotype has only a few counts. The rearrangement links TRBV7-2 to TRBJ2-1; no clear D. The CDR3 spans 14 residues. Germline-derived CDR1 and CDR2 are SGHTA and FQGNSA. Trimming shortened V by 1 base and J by 9 bases, and 13 bases separated the two germline ends. The CDR3 DNA is TGTGCCAGCAGCTTAGGACTGGGGATGGGTGAGCAGTTCTTC. As protein: CASSLGLGMGEQFF.

In its sample, this clonotype was seen many times. Here the CDR3 reads CASSYSGVTYNEQFF. In DNA, the CDR3 is TGTGCCAGCAGCTACAGCGGAGTGACCTACAATGAGCAGTTCTTC. This chain connects TRBV7-2 to TRBJ2-1, with a possible D match to TRBD2 (5 bases). Per germline, CDR1 SGHTA and CDR2 FQGNSA. V was trimmed by 4 bases and J by 2 bases, leaving 12 bases between them. The CDR3 runs to 15 residues.

The rearrangement links TRBV2 to TRBJ1-5; D is unclear. Between the trimmed V and J ends, which lost 2 bases and 7 bases, there was a span of 15 bases. Germline values: CDR1 SNHLY, CDR2 FYNNEI. This CDR3 comprises 15 residues. The CDR3 protein is CASSEQQTPNQPQHF. Written as DNA, the CDR3 is TGTGCCAGCAGTGAACAACAGACGCCAAACCAGCCCCAGCATTTT.

The chain employs TRBV7-2 and TRBJ2-5; 10 positions agree with TRBD2. The CDR3 runs 16 residues. Trimming took 3 bases from V and 1 from J; bases not matched to a gene: 5. Per the germline V gene, CDR1 is SGHTA and CDR2 is FQGNSA. The CDR3 loop is CASSFRTSGPQETQYF. The CDR3 region has the DNA TGTGCCAGCAGCTTTAGGACTAGCGGACCCCAAGAGACCCAGTACTTC.

The chain uses TRBV6-2 or TRBV6-3 and TRBJ2-1, with 11 bases aligning to TRBD2. The V gene's germline CDR1 is MNHEY and CDR2 SVGEGT. V lost 5 bases and J lost 1; bases outside the gene matches: 7. The CDR3 is 17 residues long. The CDR3 nucleotides are TGTGCCAGCAGTCGGATAGCGGGAGGGGGGTCCTACAATGAGCAGTTCTTC. Protein product: CASSRIAGGGSYNEQFF.

The rearrangement uses TRBV6-2 or TRBV6-3 and TRBJ2-5; D possibly corresponds to TRBD2 (6 bases). Deletions cut 4 bases from V and 3 bases from J, with 15 bases between. The CDR3 is 15 amino acids. CDR1 and CDR2 (germline): MNHEY, SVGEGT. CDR3 region: CASSSISRGKETQYF. CDR3 coding DNA: TGTGCCAGCAGTTCCATAAGCCGGGGGAAAGAGACCCAGTACTTC.